A selection of T cell receptor beta chains follows, all from one sample in a study of vaccination and CD4 T cells after COVID-19. TCRdb reprocessed the PCR reads via MiXCR and lists one record per CDR3 protein. The sample includes under 25,000 distinct CDR3 sequences, around 44% of them seen just once. These receptors' targets are unknown. Sequences were derived from CD4+ T cells from blood, cultured in vitro, sampled before SARS-CoV-2 vaccination. Every receptor here comes from a human donor who had recovered from COVID-19. CDR3s include the opening cysteine and the closing phenylalanine or tryptophan. The order of the fields is D gene, clone size, V gene, J gene, CDR3 DNA, CDR3 protein. The D gene is left open where the match is weak. Part of the rows lack a size; the others show once, few, many or a class for expanded clones.

TRBD1,-,TRBV7-8,TRBJ2-7,TGTGCCAGCAGCTTGGTGAGGGGGCTCGGAAACTACCGTTACGAGCAGTACTTC,CASSLVRGLGNYRYEQYF
-,few,TRBV6-5,TRBJ2-7,TGTGCCAGCAGTTATCGGGCAGGGGCCTCCTACGAGCAGTACTTC,CASSYRAGASYEQYF
TRBD1,medium-sized,TRBV27,TRBJ1-6,TGTGCCAGCAGTCCGACAGGGCGGAATTCACCCCTCCACTTT,CASSPTGRNSPLHF
-,few,TRBV10-3,TRBJ1-2,TGTGCCATCAGTAGAGACGGGGGCTGGGGCTACACCTTC,CAISRDGGWGYTF
-,-,TRBV6-1,TRBJ2-7,TGTGCCAGCAGTAATCTGGACGGCTTCTCCTACGAGCAGTACTTC,CASSNLDGFSYEQYF
-,once,TRBV6-1,TRBJ1-2,TGTGCCAGCAGTGCGGAGTGGGCGGGGGGCTACACCTTC,CASSAEWAGGYTF
-,few,TRBV20-1,TRBJ1-5,TGCAGTGCCCATGTGGGGAGCAGGGTTCAGCCCCAGCATTTT,CSAHVGSRVQPQHF
TRBD1,few,TRBV20-1,TRBJ1-5,TGCAGTGCTCTAGGACAGGGATGGGGGCCCCAGCATTTT,CSALGQGWGPQHF
-,once,TRBV7-3,TRBJ2-1,TGTGCCAGCAGCTCCGGCGAAAGCTCCTACAATGAGCAGTTCTTC,CASSSGESSYNEQFF
-,-,TRBV20-1,TRBJ2-2,TGCAGTGCTAGTCCGTTAGCCGCGAACACCGGGGAGCTGTTTTTT,CSASPLAANTGELFF
TRBD2,-,TRBV10-2,TRBJ2-7,TGCGCCAGCAGTGAGTCGACTCTGAGCGGGAGGGCCTCCTACGAGCAGTACTTC,CASSESTLSGRASYEQYF
TRBD2,-,TRBV25-1,TRBJ2-1,TGTGCCAGCAGTGAGTTTGCGGGAGCCAATGAGCAGTTCTTC,CASSEFAGANEQFF
-,-,TRBV19,TRBJ1-1,TGTGCCAGTAGTAAGAACGTAATGAACACTGAAGCTTTCTTT,CASSKNVMNTEAFF
TRBD1,-,TRBV19,TRBJ2-2,TGTGCCAGTACTATGGGGACAGCGAACACCGGGGAGCTGTTTTTT,CASTMGTANTGELFF
-,few,TRBV27,TRBJ1-2,TGTGCCAGCAGTGGGAGAGCTAACTATGGCTACACCTTC,CASSGRANYGYTF
-,-,TRBV21-1,TRBJ2-5,TGTGCCAGCAGCAAAGGGGGAGTCCCCCACCCCCAAGAGACCCAGTACTTC,CASSKGGVPHPQETQYF
-,few,TRBV7-9,TRBJ1-2,TGTGCCAGCAGCTTAGGACTATTGGGCAAAGGGGGTAACTATGGCTACACCTTC,CASSLGLLGKGGNYGYTF
-,-,TRBV12-3/TRBV12-4,TRBJ1-6,TGTGCCAGCAGTTTGGCCCCCTATAATTCACCCCTCCACTTT,CASSLAPYNSPLHF
-,few,TRBV6-5,TRBJ2-5,TGTGCCAGCAGTTACCTCGTCGCAGGAGGGAAAAAGACCCAGTACTTC,CASSYLVAGGKKTQYF
-,large,TRBV20-1,TRBJ1-1,TGCAGTGCTAGTAGGCGGTCTTTTGGAGTGAACACTGAAGCTTTCTTT,CSASRRSFGVNTEAFF
TRBD1,few,TRBV19,TRBJ2-3,TGTGCCAGTAGTACAAGGACAGGGTCCACAGATACGCAGTATTTT,CASSTRTGSTDTQYF
TRBD1,few,TRBV24-1,TRBJ1-5,TGTGCCACCAGTGATTCCGGGACAGGCCCCAATCAGCCCCAGCATTTT,CATSDSGTGPNQPQHF
-,few,TRBV27,TRBJ1-1,TGTGCCAGCAGTTTATACCAGGGGAGCACTGAAGCTTTCTTT,CASSLYQGSTEAFF
-,-,TRBV20-1,TRBJ2-3,TGCAGCGGGACGGGGGCGAGCACAGATACGCAGTATTTT,CSGTGASTDTQYF
-,-,TRBV7-2,TRBJ2-1,TGTACCAGCAGCCATGGAGAGCAGTTCTTC,CTSSHGEQFF
TRBD1,-,TRBV6-1,TRBJ1-6,TGTGCCAGCAGGAAACGGCGGGGACAGGGGAGTTCACCCCTCCACTTT,CASRKRRGQGSSPLHF
-,-,TRBV4-1,TRBJ1-3,TGCGCCAGCAGCCCGGGACATCGGGTCGTCCACTCTGGAAACACCATATATTTT,CASSPGHRVVHSGNTIYF
-,few,TRBV20-1,TRBJ2-7,TGCAGTGCTAGGCGGGACACCAACTACGAGCAGTACTTC,CSARRDTNYEQYF
-,-,TRBV27,TRBJ2-5,TGTGCCAGCAGCTCATTCAGGGGGGGGGAGACCCAGTACTTC,CASSSFRGGETQYF
-,once,TRBV7-2,TRBJ2-2,TGTGCCAGCAGCCCACAAAGCGTGAACACCGGGGAGCTGTTTTTT,CASSPQSVNTGELFF
-,-,TRBV6-1,TRBJ2-6,TGTGCCAGCAGGATGAGACAGGACTCTGGGGCCAACGTCCTGACTTTC,CASRMRQDSGANVLTF
-,-,TRBV20-1,TRBJ2-2,TGCAGTGCTAGTTGGTCCGGTGTCCTGGGCGGGGAGCTGTTTTTT,CSASWSGVLGGELFF
-,-,TRBV6-1,TRBJ2-7,TGTGCCAGTGACAGGGAGCGGGGTGAGCAGTACTTC,CASDRERGEQYF
-,-,TRBV11-3,TRBJ1-5,TGTGCCAGCAGCTTAGGGATAAATCAGCCCCAGCATTTT,CASSLGINQPQHF
-,-,TRBV28,TRBJ1-3,TGTGCCAGCAGTTTTATTAGAAACACCATATATTTT,CASSFIRNTIYF
TRBD2,-,TRBV19,TRBJ2-1,TGTGCCAGTAGTACAACCGGGACTAGAGGCGATGAGCAGTTCTTC,CASSTTGTRGDEQFF
-,-,TRBV20-1,TRBJ1-1,TGCAGTGCGTCAATGGGGGCTTACACTGAAGCTTTCTTT,CSASMGAYTEAFF
-,-,TRBV20-1,TRBJ1-5,TGCAGTGCTAGAGTTCCTTGGCAGGGGAAAGGGGGCAATCAGCCCCAGCATTTT,CSARVPWQGKGGNQPQHF
TRBD2,-,TRBV7-2,TRBJ2-1,TGTGCCAGCAGAGGTAAAGCGGGACCATACAATGAGCAGTTCTTC,CASRGKAGPYNEQFF
TRBD1,-,TRBV6-5,TRBJ1-1,TGTGCCAGCAGTTACTTTTCCGGGACAGCGAGAGCTTTCTTT,CASSYFSGTARAFF
-,-,TRBV7-6,TRBJ1-5,TGTGCCAGCAGCCGGGACCCCAATCAGCCCCAGCATTTT,CASSRDPNQPQHF
-,-,TRBV7-2,TRBJ2-7,TGTGCCAGCAGCTTGATAACAGAGCAGTACTTC,CASSLITEQYF
-,few,TRBV28,TRBJ2-7,TGTGCCAGCAGCGGCGTGAGAGCGGGTACCTACGAGCAGTACTTC,CASSGVRAGTYEQYF
TRBD2,few,TRBV7-2,TRBJ2-7,TGTGCCAGCAGACACGACTCTAGCGGGTCGGACTACGAGCAGTACTTC,CASRHDSSGSDYEQYF
-,few,TRBV7-2,TRBJ2-2,TGTGCCAGCAGCCCAGGTACCTACACCGGGGAGCTGTTTTTT,CASSPGTYTGELFF
-,-,TRBV4-1,TRBJ1-6,TGCGCCAGCAGCCAAGAACAGGAAGACTATAATTCACCCCTCCACTTT,CASSQEQEDYNSPLHF
TRBD2,-,TRBV7-9,TRBJ2-5,TGTGCCAGCAGCCAACTAGCGGGAGGGGAAGAGACCCAGTACTTC,CASSQLAGGEETQYF
-,-,TRBV19,TRBJ2-5,TGTGCCAGTAGTAACACCGGGACCCAGTACTTC,CASSNTGTQYF
TRBD1,few,TRBV5-3,TRBJ1-2,TGTGCCAGCAGCCCAAATGACAGGGAAGGGGAAGGCTACACCTTC,CASSPNDREGEGYTF
-,-,TRBV5-6,TRBJ1-1,TGTGCCAGCAGCCGGGACACAAGGAACACTGAAGCTTTCTTT,CASSRDTRNTEAFF
-,-,TRBV5-4,TRBJ1-1,TGTGCCAGCAGCTTCCTTCAGGGGATGAACACTGAAGCTTTCTTT,CASSFLQGMNTEAFF
TRBD1,few,TRBV6-2/TRBV6-3,TRBJ1-5,TGTGCCAGCAGTTGGACAGGGGCTGAGGATCAGCCCCAGCATTTT,CASSWTGAEDQPQHF
-,-,TRBV10-3,TRBJ1-5,TGTGCCATCACTGAGGGCCGAAATCAGCCCCAGCATTTT,CAITEGRNQPQHF
TRBD1,once,TRBV4-2,TRBJ1-5,TGTGCCAGCAGCCAACGACAGGGGGAACAGCCCCAGCATTTT,CASSQRQGEQPQHF
-,-,TRBV20-1,TRBJ1-2,TGCAGTGCGGGGCGAGGCTACACCTTC,CSAGRGYTF
-,-,TRBV5-6,TRBJ1-1,TGTGCCAGCAGCACCATCTCCCGGGACCTCCAAGGTGAGACTGAAGCTTTCTTT,CASSTISRDLQGETEAFF
-,few,TRBV5-5,TRBJ1-5,TGTGCCAGCAGCTTGCATGGACCCTATCAGCCCCAGCATTTT,CASSLHGPYQPQHF
TRBD2,once,TRBV10-3,TRBJ2-7,TGTGCCATCAGCGGCTCCCAAGCGGGAGTCGGGAACGAGCAGTACTTC,CAISGSQAGVGNEQYF
TRBD1,-,TRBV27,TRBJ2-6,TGTGCCAGCAGGAAGGGACAGGGGGCATCTGGGGCCAACGTCCTGACTTTC,CASRKGQGASGANVLTF
-,few,TRBV27,TRBJ2-2,TGTGCCAGCAAGTGGAGACCCAGCACCGGGGAGCTGTTTTTT,CASKWRPSTGELFF